This entry lists 8 T cell receptor beta chains sequenced from one sample in a study of cytomegalovirus exposure and HLA in healthy donors. The data were produced by immunoSEQ multiplex PCR, yet TCRdb's version contains in-frame clones alone and is incomplete. The profile shows some 49,000 clones, about 91% of them singletons. The sequenced sample consisted of PBMCs. The receptors originated from a man younger than 35 in good health and CMV-seronegative.

V and J are TRBV5-4 and TRBJ1-1, with D tentatively TRBD1 (5 bases). The CDR3 covers 15 residues. Trimming removed 3 bases from V and 1 base from J, with 13 bases in between. Germline CDR1 is SGHNT and CDR2 is YYREEE (reference sequence). The CDR3 protein is CASSSRTPPNTEAFF. The CDR3 DNA reads TGTGCCAGCAGCTCGCGGACACCCCCGAACACTGAAGCTTTCTTT.

The V and J genes are TRBV29-1 and TRBJ1-2; D gene unclear. Trimming took 3 bases from V and 1 from J, leaving 27 bases between them. This CDR3 comprises 19 residues. Germline V gives CDR1 SQVTM, CDR2 ANQGSEA. CDR3 sequence reads: CSVDGDVQRRTPLNYGYTF. DNA of the CDR3: TGCAGCGTTGATGGCGATGTCCAGCGTCGGACTCCTCTTAACTATGGCTACACCTTC.

This chain links TRBV11-2 with TRBJ2-5; maybe TRBD2 (5 bases). The CDR3 extends over 17 amino acids. Germline CDR1 and CDR2: SGHAT and FQNNGV. V lost 3 bases and J 7 bases, leaving 24 bases between the germline ends. CDR3 sequence reads: CASSFQARLAGRVTQYF. The DNA for the CDR3 is TGTGCCAGCAGCTTCCAGGCCCGGTTGGCGGGCCGGGTGACCCAGTACTTC.

Only one count was recorded for this clone. CDR3 coding DNA: TGTGCCAGCAGTTACTACAGGGGAAGCAATCAGCCCCAGCATTTT. Protein sequence: CASSYYRGSNQPQHF. The rearrangement links TRBV6-5 to TRBJ1-5; 7 bases align to TRBD1. The CDR3 has 15 residues. CDR1 MNHEY and CDR2 SVGAGI come from the germline V gene. V was pared by 1 base and J by 1 base, with 1 base of the junction left unmatched.

The chain has TRBV7-2 and TRBJ2-7; 10 bases align to TRBD1. V shed 6 bases and J 3 bases; nucleotides not matched to a gene: 5. CDR1 and CDR2 from the germline V gene are SGHTA and FQGNSA. This CDR3 spans 14 amino acids. CDR3 bases: TGTGCCAGCAGTTTCGGGACAGGGGACTACGAGCAGTACTTC. Translating gives CASSFGTGDYEQYF.

The V gene is TRBV5-5, the J gene TRBJ1-2; maybe TRBD1 (6 bases). The CDR3 runs to 16 residues. Trimming removed 3 bases from V and 4 bases from J, with 19 bases in between. Germline lookup yields CDR1 SGHKS and CDR2 YYEKEE (reference sequence). As DNA, the CDR3 is TGTGCCAGCAGCTGGACAGCCTCCGGGGCCACCTATGGCTACACCTTC. Residues: CASSWTASGATYGYTF. Drawing the rest from reference TRBV5-5 and TRBJ1-2, the complete variable domain is DAGVTQSPTHLIKTRGQQVTLRCSPISGHKSVSWYQQVLGQGPQFIFQYYEKEERGRGNFPDRFSARQFPNYSSELNVNALLLGDSALYLCASSWTASGATYGYTFGSGTRLTVV.

V usage is TRBV5-1 and J usage is TRBJ2-2; 8 bases are shared with TRBD1. Germline V gene sequence: CDR1 SGHRS, CDR2 YFSETQ. The V and J ends lost 0 bases and 3 bases, in that order; junction bases with no gene match: 4. This CDR3 region has 16 residues. The DNA for the CDR3 is TGCGCCAGCAGCTTGGTTGTACAGGGGGACACCGGGGAGCTGTTTTTT. Protein: CASSLVVQGDTGELFF. Drawing the rest from reference TRBV5-1 and TRBJ2-2, the complete variable domain is KAGVTQTPRYLIKTRGQQVTLSCSPISGHRSVSWYQQTPGQGLQFLFEYFSETQRNKGNFPGRFSGRQFSNSRSEMNVSTLELGDSALYLCASSLVVQGDTGELFFGEGSRLTVL.

This rearrangement joins TRBV5-1 to TRBJ2-7; 9 bases match TRBD1. J gave up 3 bases and V 3 bases, and 4 bases lay outside the gene matches. The germline gives CDR1 SGHRS, CDR2 YFSETQ. CDR3 length equals 14 residues. The CDR3 DNA follows: TGCGCCAGCAGCTACGGGACAGGGTACTACGAGCAGTACTTC. Protein sequence: CASSYGTGYYEQYF.